The rows below give T cell receptor beta chains drawn from one sample of a study of blood T cell repertoires in COVID-19. Generated by immunoSEQ multiplex PCR, the TCRdb table keeps only in-frame clones and is missing some. Among nearly 250,000 clones listed, about 83% were seen once. Sequencing was performed on PBMCs or T cells enriched from blood (not recorded which). These receptor sequences come from a woman aged 45 to 65 who had recovered from COVID-19. CDR3s include the opening cysteine and the closing phenylalanine or tryptophan. The D gene is left open where the match is weak.

CASSLYSNYGYTF | TGTGCCAGCAGCTTGTACAGTAACTATGGCTACACCTTC | TRBJ1-2 | NA | TRBV5-8
CASTEDTFGGYTF | TGTGCCAGTACCGAGGACACGTTCGGCGGCTACACCTTC | TRBJ1-2 | NA | TRBV19
CASNFYDNEQFF | TGCGCCAGCAATTTCTACGACAATGAGCAGTTCTTC | TRBJ2-1 | NA | TRBV5-1
CASSVGWGTGDNQPQHF | TGTGCCAGCAGCGTAGGGTGGGGGACAGGGGATAATCAGCCCCAGCATTTT | TRBJ1-5 | TRBD1 | TRBV9
CAWSYRVDEQFF | TGTGCCTGGAGTTACAGGGTGGATGAGCAGTTCTTC | TRBJ2-1 | NA | TRBV30
CASSNNQVGSPLHF | TGTGCCAGCAGCAATAACCAGGTGGGTTCACCCCTCCACTTT | TRBJ1-6 | NA | TRBV21-1
CATTGTVSGANVLTF | TGTGCCACCACGGGGACAGTGTCTGGGGCCAACGTCCTGACTTTC | TRBJ2-6 | TRBD1 | TRBV25-1
CASSPARGVYNEQFF | TGTGCCAGCAGCCCTGCTCGGGGGGTCTACAATGAGCAGTTCTTC | TRBJ2-1 | TRBD2 | TRBV7-2
CASSLWTSGGITDTQYF | TGTGCCAGCAGCTTATGGACTAGCGGGGGGATCACAGATACGCAGTATTTT | TRBJ2-3 | TRBD2 | TRBV11-3
CASSYDRSSYNEQFF | TGTGCCAGCAGTTACGACAGGAGCTCCTACAATGAGCAGTTCTTC | TRBJ2-1 | NA | TRBV6-5
CASSHSGRVYEQFF | TGTGCCAGCAGCCACAGCGGGAGAGTCTATGAGCAGTTCTTC | TRBJ2-1 | TRBD2 | TRBV7-2
CASSPPGGHSGNTIYF | TGCGCCAGCAGCCCCCCGGGCGGACACTCCGGAAACACCATATATTTT | TRBJ1-3 | NA | TRBV5-1
CASSHRWRGLSNQPQHF | TGTGCCAGCTCACACCGGTGGCGAGGACTTAGCAATCAGCCCCAGCATTTT | TRBJ1-5 | NA | TRBV18
CASSLGSRGWENTEAFF | TGCGCCAGCAGCTTGGGATCTAGGGGGTGGGAGAACACTGAAGCTTTCTTT | TRBJ1-1 | NA | TRBV5-1
CASSRTSGHTDTQYF | TGTGCCAGCAGCCGTACTAGCGGGCACACAGATACGCAGTATTTT | TRBJ2-3 | TRBD2 | TRBV13
CASSLSRGRTDTQYF | TGTGCCAGCAGTTTATCCAGGGGCAGAACAGATACGCAGTATTTT | TRBJ2-3 | NA | TRBV28